This T cell receptor (beta chain) was recorded in a study of cytomegalovirus exposure and HLA in healthy donors (dated by TCRdb to the late 2010s). Context from the whole study: In an earlier analysis of roughly 590 of the donors, under 300 Gb of sequence data and 117 million unique TCR beta sequences from about 179 million T cells were reported. An early release covering over 500 HLA-typed donors comprised roughly 300 gigabases of sequencing data and tens of millions of unique TCR sequences. The genetic ancestry cluster associated with self-reported Caucasian donors included roughly four fifths of the 398 genotyped donors. The study was designed to test whether signatures of past pathogen exposure could be identified by cataloging public T cell receptors. The study used immunosequencing to profile the T cell repertoires of under 700 subjects and linked those repertoires to cytomegalovirus serostatus. In addition to the first cohort of roughly 700 subjects, a separate validation cohort of approximately 130 different subjects was used. The study combined high-throughput TCR immunosequencing, statistical association of individual TCRs with disease status, and machine learning to predict cytomegalovirus infection status. A later analysis re-analyzed previously published TCR beta repertoires from 650 to 800 donors and added high-resolution HLA genotyping to study TCR occurrence patterns. The later analysis used no new phenotypic data to find candidate immune exposures, relying instead on TCR beta sequences and their occurrence across donors. An earlier analysis of around 540 of the donors applied high-throughput TCR beta sequencing to assess whether each TCR beta V gene segment acted as functional or pseudogenic. Alongside the repertoire data, information on donor age, sex, ethnicity and CMV serostatus was compiled. A later genetic analysis took genome-wide SNP genotypes for about 60% of the roughly 670 donors and used that subset as a discovery cohort. Every discovery cohort repertoire had been produced on one sequencing platform. HLA typing covered class I and class II loci at four-digit resolution. Typing coverage varied by locus: roughly 620-640 donors for A, B, C, DRB1 and DQB1; 522 for DQA1; around 570 for DPA1; more than 450 for DPB1. About five DR-DQ haplotypes were handled as single units for association and clustering, since linkage in the cohort was strong. On average, roughly 240,000 unique TCR beta nucleotide sequences were sequenced per donor among 398 genotyped donors of the cohort, with 15% to 20% of those sequences being non-productive. General conclusions and limits of the study: A cluster of highly shared sequence variants was judged likely to be a technical artifact of the sequencing pipeline. Specific HLA alleles were associated with 15,000 to 20,000 TCR beta sequences at a false discovery rate of 0.05 in a later analysis. Linkage disequilibrium might explain the correlated functional status among segregating V segments, but an unknown experimental factor could not be ruled out. Most TCR sequences were observed very rarely across donors, whereas some public TCRs were present in many individuals. In a later analysis, several top co-occurrence clusters were reported to appear linked to parvovirus B19, influenza, CMV and Epstein-Barr virus. A few of the identified cytomegalovirus-associated TCR beta chains were confirmed in vitro to be specific for cytomegalovirus antigens. In an earlier analysis of roughly 500 of the donors, most TCR beta V segments appeared in productive rearrangements about 87% or about 30% of the time, broadly matching IMGT annotations. Because the 87-base-pair reads could not distinguish some IMGT-functional V segments, including TRBV6-2 and TRBV6-3, those segments were excluded. It was suggested by the authors that the approach could potentially be generalized to other disease states and immunological phenotypes. When HLA alleles, especially DR and DQ, strongly co-occurred, TCR associations were difficult to assign to individual alleles. According to a later analysis, most CMV-associated TCR beta chains appeared to be HLA-restricted, and the HLA associations seemed to be driven largely by CMV exposure. Only TCR beta chains were sequenced in this cohort, and the absence of alpha or paired-chain data limited detectable features. The study gave a list of some 150 TCR beta chains associated with cytomegalovirus. Because counts were too low, 15 to 20 rarely observed V segments, including chromosome 9 orphons, were excluded from the earlier analysis of about 500 of the donors. A further reported finding was that TCR beta sequences accurately predicted the HLA-A and HLA-B alleles for most subjects in the first cohort. Compared with equally common non-associated chains, HLA-associated TCR beta chains in a later analysis were more clonally expanded and had lower generation probabilities. In a later analysis, TCR association rates were found to vary across HLA loci, with the most associated TCRs seen for DRB1 alleles and the fewest for HLA-C alleles. Cytomegalovirus status was reported to be diagnosed by the classifier with high specificity and sensitivity in both the original and validation cohorts. Presence/absence analyses assumed roughly uniform sequencing depth across donors, an assumption that may not hold. In a later genetic analysis, fewer N-insertions in productive TCRs were reported among donors in an Asian-associated ancestry cluster than the roughly 640-donor mean. Because some donors lacked HLA typing at each locus, the association tests relied only on the typed subset. A later genetic analysis associated a missense DCLRE1C variant with V-gene and J-gene trimming of TCR beta chains, and an independent cohort replicated the association. Immune exposure information for the cohort was limited to CMV serostatus.

Receptor amplification or capture employed the immunoSEQ multiplex PCR assay. The multiplex PCR relied on a mix of 60 forward primers for TCR Vbeta segments and 13 reverse primers for TCR Jbeta segments. The CDR3 region of rearranged TCR beta genes was amplified from genomic DNA with a multiplex PCR assay. The Illumina HiSeq System was used to sequence the amplified TCR beta libraries as 87-base-pair reads. In the paper's pipeline: Across the 600 to 700 repertoires, a later analysis counted roughly 77 million unique TCR beta chains, roughly 11 million of which were shared by at least two donors. Raw reads were error-corrected and collapsed into unique sequences with a nearest-neighbor algorithm that merged closely related sequences to remove PCR and sequencing errors. V, D and J gene segments were assigned by aligning CDR3 sequences to IMGT reference sequences. For a sequence to be retained, a match of at least six nucleotides to both a V gene segment and a J gene segment was required. A rearrangement was called productive if the CDR3 had no stop codons and remained in frame with V and J, and every other rearrangement was called non-productive. Following IMGT convention, CDR3 was defined as the stretch from the second conserved V-encoded cysteine up to the conserved J-encoded phenylalanine. The earlier analysis of about 500 of the donors excluded sequences that lacked an unambiguous match to a single V gene segment. An earlier analysis of 587 of the donors classified V segments as functional when productive rearrangements were above 56.7% and as segregating when the standard deviation between donors was above 5%. A statistical classification framework was built for diagnosing cytomegalovirus status from the catalog of TCR beta chain sequences. A later analysis assigned V and J genes by comparing TCR nucleotide sequences with IMGT/GENE-DB human TR gene sequences. A later analysis assigned CDR3 sequences and most-parsimonious VDJ recombination scenarios with the TCRdist pipeline. A later analysis defined each TCR beta chain by its CDR3 amino acid sequence plus V-gene family, and excluded reads lacking a unique V-gene family. As a way to deal with suspected cross-contamination and a sequencing artifact, a later analysis dropped 592 nucleotide sequences that were highly shared and had low generation probability. For each public chain, a later analysis derived a clonal expansion index from normalized ranks of inferred template counts within each repertoire. In a later analysis, generation probabilities were computed with a VDJ recombination model fitted to out-of-frame rearrangements, and the resulting probabilities were checked against IGoR. In a later analysis, hypergeometric tests were used to score TCR-TCR, TCR-HLA and TCR-CMV co-occurrence, with a repertoire-size bias correction applied to TCR pairs. False discovery rates were estimated in a later analysis by permuting HLA or CMV assignments 20 times. In a later analysis, co-occurring TCRs were grouped with DBSCAN, and TCRdist sequence similarity was added when clustering was performed within HLA-allele-positive subsets. For co-occurrence clustering, repertoires with fewer than 30,000 or more than 120,000 public chains were excluded, along with five repertoires with anomalous nucleotide sharing. TCRdb stores this immuneACCESS table with in-frame sequences only. Part of the clones is absent; in the studies checked, under half of the shortfall reflects unresolved V genes, and no reason is known for the rest. V and J calls and clone size are those listed in that table; D and trimming were worked out from the DNA. The sample table records 85,000 to 130,000 clones; 70% to 80% of these occur just once. In total, the top ten clones hold approximately 3.7% of the sample.

The cohort was made up of several hundred healthy bone marrow donors. Cohort members were all nominally healthy when sampled, although unrecorded immune exposures were likely present. The donor tested CMV seronegative, placing the donor among the approximately 360 seronegative members of the cohort. Each donor provided a peripheral blood sample, and peripheral blood mononuclear cells were used for TCR beta sequencing. The Qiagen DNeasy Blood Extraction Kit was used to extract genomic DNA from the blood cell samples. The V and J ends are trimmed by 6 bases and 0 bases, leaving 6 bases between them. Inclusive of the bounding cysteine and phenylalanine, the CDR3 is 13 residues long. The read is trimmed to its CDR3 DNA, 39 bases read in frame from base 1. According to the germline V gene (reference sequence), CDR1 reads LNHNV and CDR2 reads YYDKDF. Comments on this clone: Its antigen remains unidentified. Nothing much larger sits one base from this clone, and base qualities are not available.

The source of this sequence is a man aged 55-75 years in good health and CMV-seronegative. The rearranged chain carries TRBV15 and TRBJ1-3, and perhaps TRBD1 as D gene, on 5 matching bases. The sequenced sample consisted of PBMCs. The CDR3 reads as follows: CATRQVSGNTIYF. The DNA sequence follows: TGTGCCACCAGACAGGTCTCTGGAAACACCATATATTTT.